Listed here are 14 T cell receptor beta chains from one sample, sequenced in a study of cytomegalovirus exposure and HLA in healthy donors. Both 60 Vbeta primers and 13 Jbeta primers went into the PCR. Sequenced by immunoSEQ multiplex PCR; TCRdb stores in-frame clones only, minus some. The sample lists some 89,000 clones, around 85% occurring once. Input material: PBMCs. Receptors originate from a man in his forties in good health and CMV-seropositive.

The CDR3, as DNA: TGTGCCAGTAGTATTCTACGGTCCCACACAGATACGCAGTATTTT. It is translated as CASSILRSHTDTQYF. This chain connects TRBV19 to TRBJ2-3, with D unresolved. The V end was cut by 3 bases, the J end by 2 bases, with 12 bases between. Germline CDR1 LNHDA, CDR2 SQIVND (reference sequence). CDR3 size: 15 residues.

The chain combines TRBV6-1 with TRBJ2-3; 10 positions match TRBD2. Germline CDR1 MNHNS, CDR2 SASEGT. Trimming removed 4 bases from V and 2 bases from J; junction bases left unmatched: 3. The length of the CDR3 is 15 residues. This CDR3 is CASSVLAGVTDTQYF. The CDR3 nucleotides are TGTGCCAGCAGTGTTCTAGCGGGGGTCACAGATACGCAGTATTTT.

The chain uses TRBV27 and TRBJ1-6; TRBD1 agrees at 7 bases. The CDR3 spans 13 residues. V was clipped by 6 bases and J by 8 bases; unmatched bases: 4. Germline CDR1 and CDR2: MNHEY and SMNVEV (reference sequence). In DNA form, the CDR3 reads TGTGCCAGCAGACCGGACAGGCATTCACCCCTCCACTTT. Translating gives CASRPDRHSPLHF.

V and J are TRBV9 and TRBJ1-2, with 9 bases fitting TRBD1. V shed 4 bases and J 8 bases; nucleotides not matched to a gene: 15. The CDR3 runs 16 residues. Germline-derived CDR1 and CDR2 are SGDLS and YYNGEE. The CDR3 protein is CASSTGTGYPFDGYTF. In DNA form, the CDR3 reads TGTGCCAGCAGCACCGGGACAGGGTACCCTTTTGACGGCTACACCTTC.

The rearrangement links TRBV5-1 to TRBJ2-1; TRBD1 matches at 7 bases. Per germline, CDR1 SGHRS and CDR2 YFSETQ. The CDR3 covers 13 residues. Trimming removed 4 bases from V and 9 bases from J; junction bases left unmatched: 7. As DNA, the CDR3 is TGCGCCAGCAGCCTAATCCGGACAGGTGAGCAGTTCTTC. Its protein is CASSLIRTGEQFF.

The DNA for the CDR3 is TGTGCCAGCAGCTTTGGGGGCCAGGGCAAAAACATTCAGTACTTC. It encodes CASSFGGQGKNIQYF. V is TRBV7-9 and J is TRBJ2-4; tentatively, D is TRBD1 (6 bases). Trimming removed 3 bases from V and 3 bases from J, with 12 bases in between. This CDR3 is 15 amino acids long. Per the germline V gene, CDR1 is SEHNR and CDR2 is FQNEAQ (reference sequence). The full variable domain, in which reference TRBV7-9 and TRBJ2-4 provide the parts outside the CDR3, is DTGVSQNPRHKITKRGQNVTFRCDPISEHNRLYWYRQTLGQGPEFLTYFQNEAQLEKSRLLSDRFSAERPKGSFSTLEIQRTEQGDSAMYLCASSFGGQGKNIQYFGAGTRLSVL.

The chain combines TRBV2 with TRBJ2-1; D is unclear. V was shortened by 6 bases and J by 7 bases, with 13 bases between the two germline ends. Germline loops: CDR1 SNHLY, CDR2 FYNNEI. The length of the CDR3 is 13 residues. CDR3 in amino acids: CASRAPARNEQFF. For the CDR3, the DNA is TGTGCCAGCAGGGCCCCAGCGAGGAATGAGCAGTTCTTC.

The genes are TRBV12-5 and TRBJ2-3, with TRBD1 identical over 7 bases. The V gene end was trimmed by 1 base and the J gene end by 1 base; junction bases not matched to a gene: 2. Looked up from germline, CDR1 is LGHNT and CDR2 is FRNRAP. The CDR3 is 15 amino acids. CDR3 protein: CASGLGDSRTDTQYF. CDR3 sequence (DNA): TGTGCTAGTGGTTTGGGGGACAGCCGCACAGATACGCAGTATTTT.

This chain links TRBV6-8 with TRBJ1-3; D unresolved. CDR1 is MNHGY, CDR2 SAAAGT, per germline. Between the trimmed V and J ends, which lost 0 bases and 0 bases, there was a span of 6 bases. There are 15 residues in the CDR3. This CDR3 reads CASSYSRSSGNTIYF. The CDR3 DNA sequence: TGTGCCAGCAGTTACTCTCGCAGCTCTGGAAACACCATATATTTT.

This chain joins TRBV6-5 and TRBJ1-2; 8 nucleotides match TRBD1. The CDR3 runs 16 residues. Germline CDR1 and CDR2: MNHEY and SVGAGI. With V trimmed by 0 bases and J by 1 base, 4 bases remained unmatched. The CDR3 DNA reads TGTGCCAGCAGTTACTCGGGACAGGTGAATAACTATGGCTACACCTTC. It translates to CASSYSGQVNNYGYTF.

This clone was recorded once. The chain recombines TRBV6-6 with TRBJ2-3; D remains ambiguous. This CDR3 has 12 amino acids. V was trimmed by 4 bases and J by 0 bases, leaving 2 bases between them. Per germline, CDR1 MNHNY and CDR2 SVGAGI (reference sequence). CDR3: CASSSSTDTQYF. CDR3 in DNA: TGTGCCAGCAGTTCTAGCACAGATACGCAGTATTTT.

The CDR3 spells CASSPQLAGGTDTQYF. For the CDR3, the DNA is TGTGCCAGCAGCCCTCAACTAGCGGGAGGTACAGATACGCAGTATTTT. The chain links TRBV11-2 to TRBJ2-3; 12 bases fit TRBD2. Trimming cost V 5 bases and J 3 bases; bases outside gene matches: 6. The CDR3 length is 16 residues. Germline V lookup: CDR1 SGHAT, CDR2 FQNNGV.

This chain joins TRBV28 and TRBJ2-7; 7 nucleotides match TRBD2. CDR1 is MDHEN and CDR2 is SYDVKM in the germline V gene. CDR3 length: 15 amino acids. V gave up 3 bases and J gave up 1 base; unmatched junction bases: 6. The CDR3 nucleotides read TGTGCCAGCAGTTTTGGGGGGGGAATTTCCTACGAGCAGTACTTC. It yields the protein CASSFGGGISYEQYF.

The genes are TRBV5-1 and TRBJ1-1; weak D call: TRBD1 (5 bases). The CDR3 consists of 15 residues. The V and J ends lost 1 base and 1 base respectively, with 11 bases between them. Germline V gene sequence: CDR1 SGHRS, CDR2 YFSETQ. DNA of the CDR3: TGCGCCAGCAGCTTGATTAAGGGGCAGAACACTGAAGCTTTCTTT. Amino acids: CASSLIKGQNTEAFF.